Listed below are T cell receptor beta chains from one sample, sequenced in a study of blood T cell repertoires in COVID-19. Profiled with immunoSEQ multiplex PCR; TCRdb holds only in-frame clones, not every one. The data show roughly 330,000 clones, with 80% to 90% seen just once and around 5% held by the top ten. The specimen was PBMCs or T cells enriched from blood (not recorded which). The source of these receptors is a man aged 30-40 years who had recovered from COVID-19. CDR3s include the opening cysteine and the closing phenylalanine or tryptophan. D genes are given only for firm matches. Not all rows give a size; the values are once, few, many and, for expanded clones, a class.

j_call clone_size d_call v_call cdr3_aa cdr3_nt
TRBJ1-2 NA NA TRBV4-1 CASSQDRAGFYGYTF TGCGCCAGCAGCCAAGATCGTGCGGGGTTCTATGGCTACACCTTC
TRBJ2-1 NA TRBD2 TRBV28 CASSYSAGGSYNEQFF TGTGCCAGCAGTTATTCGGCGGGGGGCTCCTACAATGAGCAGTTCTTC
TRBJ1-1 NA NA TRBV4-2 CASRGGAEAFF TGTGCCAGCAGAGGAGGGGCAGAAGCTTTCTTT
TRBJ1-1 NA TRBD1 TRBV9 CASSRTGGDTEAFF TGTGCCAGCAGCAGGACAGGGGGCGACACTGAAGCTTTCTTT
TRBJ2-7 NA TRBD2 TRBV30 CAWSDLGLFYEQYF TGTGCCTGGAGCGACCTGGGACTATTCTACGAGCAGTACTTC
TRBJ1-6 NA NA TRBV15 CATSSQGRQNSPLHF TGTGCCACCAGCTCACAGGGAAGACAGAATTCACCCCTCCACTTT
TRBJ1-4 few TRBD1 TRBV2 CASSDYDRGNEKLFF TGTGCCAGCAGTGATTACGACAGGGGGAATGAAAAACTGTTTTTT
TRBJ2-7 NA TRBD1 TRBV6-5 CASGQVNYEQYF TGTGCCAGCGGACAGGTGAACTACGAGCAGTACTTC
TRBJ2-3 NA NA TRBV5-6 CASSLYLDTQYF TGTGCCAGCAGCTTGTATTTAGATACGCAGTATTTT
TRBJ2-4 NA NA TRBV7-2 CASSLWTEENIQYF TGTGCCAGCAGCTTATGGACAGAAGAAAACATTCAGTACTTC
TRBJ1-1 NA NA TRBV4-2 CASSPTGIYTEAFF TGTGCCAGCAGCCCAACAGGGATTTACACTGAAGCTTTCTTT
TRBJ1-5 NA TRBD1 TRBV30 CAWSRQGGGNQPQHF TGTGCCTGGAGCCGACAGGGTGGAGGCAATCAGCCCCAGCATTTT
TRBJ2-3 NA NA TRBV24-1 CATSARAGSTDTQYF TGTGCCACCAGTGCCCGAGCGGGCAGCACAGATACGCAGTATTTT
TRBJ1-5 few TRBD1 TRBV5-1 CASSLGTGDVGNQPQHF TGCGCCAGCAGCCTGGGGACAGGTGACGTGGGGAATCAGCCCCAGCATTTT
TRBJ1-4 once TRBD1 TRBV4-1 CASSQDGTGQEEKLFF TGCGCCAGCAGCCAAGATGGGACAGGGCAGGAGGAAAAACTGTTTTTT
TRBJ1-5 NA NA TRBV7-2 CASSPFPEYQPQHF TGTGCCAGCAGCCCTTTTCCGGAGTATCAGCCCCAGCATTTT
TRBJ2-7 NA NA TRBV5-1 CASSFGQGFSYEQYF TGCGCCAGCAGCTTCGGTCAGGGGTTCTCCTACGAGCAGTACTTC
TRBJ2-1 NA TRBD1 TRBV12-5 CASGSMTGSEQFF TGTGCTAGTGGTTCTATGACAGGGTCTGAGCAGTTCTTC
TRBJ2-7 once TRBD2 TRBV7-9 CASRRGLDVAYEQYF TGTGCCAGCAGACGGGGACTAGATGTAGCCTACGAGCAGTACTTC
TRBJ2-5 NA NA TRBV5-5 CASSLSPTGGARETQYF TGTGCCAGCAGCTTGTCTCCTACAGGGGGGGCGAGAGAGACCCAGTACTTC
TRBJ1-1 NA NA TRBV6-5 CASSYSSKTEAFF TGTGCCAGCAGTTACTCGTCCAAAACTGAAGCTTTCTTT
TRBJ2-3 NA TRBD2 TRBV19 CASRGGIDTQYF TGTGCCAGTAGGGGGGGGATAGATACGCAGTATTTT
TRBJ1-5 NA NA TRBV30 CAWSATGGLHQPQHF TGTGCCTGGAGTGCCACCGGGGGGCTCCATCAGCCCCAGCATTTT
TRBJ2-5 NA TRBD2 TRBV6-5 CASSSERGTQETQYF TGTGCCAGCAGCTCCGAGCGGGGGACTCAAGAGACCCAGTACTTC
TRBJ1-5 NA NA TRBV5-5 CASSLGGHQPQHF TGTGCCAGCAGCTTAGGAGGGCATCAGCCCCAGCATTTT
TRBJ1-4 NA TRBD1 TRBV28 CASSGTGFNEKLFF TGTGCCAGCAGCGGGACAGGGTTTAATGAAAAACTGTTTTTT
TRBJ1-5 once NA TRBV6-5 CASSYSAPDQPQHF TGTGCCAGCAGTTACTCGGCCCCAGATCAGCCCCAGCATTTT
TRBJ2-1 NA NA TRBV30 CAWSRGEQFF TGTGCCTGGAGTAGGGGTGAGCAGTTCTTC
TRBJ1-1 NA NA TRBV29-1 CSVAPGSGFREAFF TGCAGCGTTGCCCCCGGTTCAGGATTTCGTGAAGCTTTCTTT
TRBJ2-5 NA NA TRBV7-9 CASSLPGQQETQYF TGTGCCAGCAGCCTACCAGGACAGCAAGAGACCCAGTACTTC
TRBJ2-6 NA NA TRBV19 CASSITGTSGANVLTF TGTGCCAGTAGTATAACAGGTACCTCTGGGGCCAACGTCCTGACTTTC
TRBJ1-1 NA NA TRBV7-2 CASSLYVLNTEAFF TGTGCCAGCAGCTTATATGTCCTGAACACTGAAGCTTTCTTT
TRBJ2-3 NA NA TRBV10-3 CAISVSSTDTQYF TGTGCCATCAGTGTATCGAGCACAGATACGCAGTATTTT
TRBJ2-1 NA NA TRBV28 CASSFGSLTGSEQFF TGTGCCAGCAGTTTCGGAAGTTTAACAGGGAGTGAGCAGTTCTTC
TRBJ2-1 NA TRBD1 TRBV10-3 CAISRPSVGQGHEQFF TGTGCCATCAGTCGACCCTCAGTTGGACAGGGACATGAGCAGTTCTTC
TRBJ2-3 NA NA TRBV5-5 CASSFSLSTDTQYF TGTGCCAGCAGCTTCTCCCTGAGCACAGATACGCAGTATTTT
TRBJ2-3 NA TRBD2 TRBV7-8 CASSLEGGGATDTQYF TGTGCCAGCAGCTTAGAGGGCGGGGGGGCCACAGATACGCAGTATTTT
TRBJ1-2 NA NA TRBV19 CASSEAYGYTF TGTGCCAGTAGCGAAGCCTATGGCTACACCTTC
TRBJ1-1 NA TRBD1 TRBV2 CASRGTGNTEAFF TGTGCCAGCAGGGGGACAGGGAACACTGAAGCTTTCTTT
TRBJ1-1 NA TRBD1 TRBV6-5 CASSSPQGGTEAFF TGTGCCAGCAGTTCCCCCCAGGGGGGAACTGAAGCTTTCTTT
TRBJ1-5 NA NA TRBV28 CASSLDRGLNQPQHF TGTGCCAGCAGTTTAGATAGGGGACTTAATCAGCCCCAGCATTTT
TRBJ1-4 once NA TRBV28 CASRLREEKLFF TGTGCCAGCAGGCTAAGGGAGGAAAAACTGTTTTTT
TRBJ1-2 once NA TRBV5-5 CASSLSGGRNYGYTF TGTGCCAGCAGCTTGAGCGGGGGGCGGAACTATGGCTACACCTTC
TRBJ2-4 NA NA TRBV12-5 CASATTVGANIQYF TGTGCTAGTGCTACAACGGTGGGGGCAAACATTCAGTACTTC
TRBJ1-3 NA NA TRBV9 CASSSGGQSSGNTIYF TGTGCCAGCAGCTCTGGTGGGCAAAGCTCTGGAAACACCATATATTTT
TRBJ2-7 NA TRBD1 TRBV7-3 CASSLRAGQGIYEQYF TGTGCCAGCAGCTTAAGGGCGGGACAGGGGATCTACGAGCAGTACTTC
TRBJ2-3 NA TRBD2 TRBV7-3 CASSFRTSGGESTDTQYF TGTGCCAGCAGCTTCAGGACTAGCGGGGGGGAATCCACAGATACGCAGTATTTT
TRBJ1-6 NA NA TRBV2 CASRADASGNSPLHF TGTGCCAGCAGAGCGGACGCTTCGGGTAATTCACCCCTCCACTTT
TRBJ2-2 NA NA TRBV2 CASREGGGPGELFF TGTGCCAGCAGAGAAGGGGGGGGCCCCGGGGAGCTGTTTTTT
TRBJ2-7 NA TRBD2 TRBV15 CATSREGGSYEQYF TGTGCCACCAGCAGAGAGGGGGGGTCCTACGAGCAGTACTTC
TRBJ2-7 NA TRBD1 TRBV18 CASSPPQGSYEQYF TGTGCCAGCTCACCCCCACAGGGGTCCTACGAGCAGTACTTC
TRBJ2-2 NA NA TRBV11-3 CASSWTPTTGELFF TGTGCCAGCAGCTGGACACCTACTACCGGGGAGCTGTTTTTT
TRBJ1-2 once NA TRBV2 CASSGQIYGYTF TGTGCCAGCAGTGGACAGATCTATGGCTACACCTTC
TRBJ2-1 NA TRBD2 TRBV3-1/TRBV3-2 CASSQLLAGGPGEQFF TGTGCCAGCAGCCAACTCCTAGCGGGGGGGCCGGGTGAGCAGTTCTTC
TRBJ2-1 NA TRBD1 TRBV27 CASSPGQGAYEQFF TGTGCCAGCAGTCCCGGACAGGGGGCCTATGAGCAGTTCTTC
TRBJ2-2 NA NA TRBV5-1 CASSRSSGDANTGELFF TGCGCCAGCAGCAGATCGTCAGGGGACGCGAACACCGGGGAGCTGTTTTTT
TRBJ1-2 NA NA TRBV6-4 CASSDSRREGHGYTF TGTGCCAGCAGTGACTCGAGGCGGGAGGGACATGGCTACACCTTC
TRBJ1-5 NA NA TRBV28 CASSFRRADQPQHF TGTGCCAGCAGTTTTAGGCGGGCAGATCAGCCCCAGCATTTT
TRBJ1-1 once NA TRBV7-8 CASIHIQGPNTEAFF TGTGCCAGCATCCACATACAGGGTCCGAACACTGAAGCTTTCTTT